Ten or more counts support the clone carrying this T cell receptor (beta chain). As yet, its antigen is unknown. This sample stems from a study of T cells after posttransplantation cyclophosphamide. Study-wide findings and caveats: Later post-transplant blood repertoires were often dominated by donor CD8+ memory clones. Recipient CMV seropositivity and CMV reactivation strongly tracked TRB clonality. Skin or GI-infiltrating T cells shared few TRB sequences with blood.

Method: immunoSEQ multiplex PCR; TCRdb's copy keeps in-frame clones and lacks some. The data show 40,000 to 55,000 clones, with none appearing a single time. The germline gives CDR1 SGHAT, CDR2 FQNNGV. The CDR3 has 11 amino acids. The V gene lost 4 bases and the J gene lost 9 bases, with 10 bases spanning the gap. This TCR derives from a man aged 35-49 years in good health, CMV-negative, and a related stem cell transplant donor. The rearrangement uses TRBV11-2 and TRBJ2-7, with D unclear. Material for sequencing was PBMCs. Written as DNA, the CDR3 is TGTGCCAGCAGCTCTAATTATGGGCAGTACTTC. Translating it yields CASSSNYGQYF.